This T cell receptor beta chain is drawn from a study of siplizumab effects on memory and regulatory T cells. This clone was seen a few times. Germline CDR1 SGHRS, CDR2 YFSETQ. The ends were cut back, 4 bases at V and 7 bases at J, with 12 bases in the middle. The CDR3 totals 14 residues. The method was immunoSEQ multiplex PCR; TCRdb's version includes in-frame clones alone and lacks a portion of them. The sample consists of over 55,000 clones, 83% of them appearing once. The origin of this receptor is a human donor in good health. This chain joins TRBV5-1 and TRBJ1-6; D gene ambiguous. The sample taken for sequencing was memory CD4+ T cells sorted from blood. The CDR3 bases are TGCGCCAGCAGCACCGGCAGGAACAATTCACCCCTCCACTTT. Amino acid sequence: CASSTGRNNSPLHF.